Listed below are T cell receptor beta chains from one sample, sequenced in a study of brain metastases from non-small cell lung cancer. Sequencing used immunoSEQ multiplex PCR; TCRdb keeps in-frame clones, though not all of them. This table has a few thousand clones, about 74% appearing once. Sequences were obtained from primary lung tumor tissue. The receptors stem from a donor at least 40 years old with non-small cell lung cancer. CDR3s include the opening cysteine and the closing phenylalanine or tryptophan. The D gene is left open where the match is weak. Part of the rows lack a size; the others show once, few, many or a class for expanded clones.

TRBJ2-1	TRBD2	TRBV6-4	.	TGTGCCAGCAGCGCGGGACTAGCGGGGGGGTACAATGAGCAGTTCTTC	CASSAGLAGGYNEQFF
TRBJ1-1	.	TRBV5-5	few	TGTGCCAGCCGCGACCCTAGGGGTAGGGACACTGAAGCTTTCTTT	CASRDPRGRDTEAFF
TRBJ2-1	TRBD1	TRBV5-1	.	TGCGCCAGCAGGGGACAGGGGATCAATGAGCAGTTCTTC	CASRGQGINEQFF
TRBJ2-6	.	TRBV24-1	.	TGTGCCACCAGTGACCCCGCTCGGGGTTCTGGGGCCAACGTCCTGACTTTC	CATSDPARGSGANVLTF
TRBJ1-1	.	TRBV2	.	TGTGCCAGCAGTGGAGCGGGGAACACTGAAGCTTTCTTT	CASSGAGNTEAFF
TRBJ1-3	.	TRBV21-1	.	TGTGCCAGCAGCAAAACGGGGACAGGGGGAAACACCATATATTTT	CASSKTGTGGNTIYF
TRBJ2-2	.	TRBV27	.	TGTGCCAGCAGTTTACTGGCCAGAAACACCGGGGAGCTGTTTTTT	CASSLLARNTGELFF
TRBJ1-2	.	TRBV27	.	TGTGCCAGCAGTTTTAATCCCCAGAGCTATGGCTATACTTTC	CASSFNPQSYGYTF
TRBJ1-6	.	TRBV5-6	.	TGTGTCAGCAGCCGAGGAAGGGGGAATTCACCCCTCCACTTT	CVSSRGRGNSPLHF
TRBJ1-3	.	TRBV30	.	TGTGCCTGGAGTGTCTGGGGAACTGGAAACACCATATATTTT	CAWSVWGTGNTIYF
TRBJ1-2	TRBD1	TRBV25-1	.	TGTGCCCGCATTGACAGGGTAAAAACCTTC	CARIDRVKTF
TRBJ1-3	.	TRBV4-2	.	TGTGCCAGCAGCCCGGGGAACGACCTACTAAGCACCATATATTTT	CASSPGNDLLSTIYF
TRBJ2-2	.	TRBV4-1	.	TGCGCCAGCAGCTCCCAGAACACCGGGGAGCTGTTTTTT	CASSSQNTGELFF
TRBJ2-3	.	TRBV6-5	.	TGTGCCAGCAGGGTAATGGCAGATACGCAGTATTTT	CASRVMADTQYF
TRBJ2-3	TRBD2	TRBV9	.	TGTGCCAGCACGACTGGACTAGCGGAGAGCACAGATACGCAGTATTTT	CASTTGLAESTDTQYF
TRBJ2-2	.	TRBV5-6	.	TGTGCCAGCAGCTTGCAGGGAATCAACACCGGGGAGCTGTTTTTT	CASSLQGINTGELFF
TRBJ1-6	TRBD1	TRBV2	.	TGTGCCAGCAAAGAGACAGGGCTTGGACCCCTCCACTTT	CASKETGLGPLHF
TRBJ1-1	.	TRBV6-5	.	TGTGCCAGCAGTTACTCGACTCGGGGGAACACTGAAGCTTTCTTT	CASSYSTRGNTEAFF
TRBJ1-3	TRBD1	TRBV20-1	.	TGCAGTGCTAGTTACAGGGGGCTAGACACCATATATTTT	CSASYRGLDTIYF
TRBJ2-3	TRBD2	TRBV7-2	.	TGTGCCAGCAGCCCGGGACTAACATACACAGATACGCAGTATTTT	CASSPGLTYTDTQYF
TRBJ2-5	.	TRBV2	.	TGTGCCAGCAGTGACTGGTACCAAGAGACCCAGTACTTC	CASSDWYQETQYF
TRBJ2-5	.	TRBV2	.	TGTGCCAGCTCCCGGGTCAGTTCTATGGAGACCCAGTACTTC	CASSRVSSMETQYF
TRBJ2-1	.	TRBV7-3	.	TGTGCCAGCAGCCGCTCCGGGGCTGTAGACTATGAGCAGTTCTTC	CASSRSGAVDYEQFF
TRBJ2-5	TRBD2	TRBV4-1	.	TGCGCCAGCAGCCCGGGACTAGCGGGGGGCGGGGAGACCCAGTACTTC	CASSPGLAGGGETQYF
TRBJ1-4	.	TRBV2	.	TGTGCCAGCAGTTTCATACCTAATGAAAAACTGTTTTTT	CASSFIPNEKLFF
TRBJ1-6	.	TRBV5-4	.	TGTGCCAGCAGCTTACCAGGATGGGGTTCACCCCTCCACTTT	CASSLPGWGSPLHF
TRBJ2-1	TRBD2	TRBV2	.	TGTGCCAGCAGTGAAGCGCTTGGGCCTAGCGGGGATGAGCAGTTCTTC	CASSEALGPSGDEQFF
TRBJ1-2	.	TRBV12-3/TRBV12-4	.	TGTGCCAGCAGCCCGGACGGAAACTATGGCTACACCTTC	CASSPDGNYGYTF
TRBJ1-5	.	TRBV5-5	.	TGTGCCAGCAGCTTGGTTTACAGTCTCAATCAGCCCCAGCATTTT	CASSLVYSLNQPQHF
TRBJ1-3	TRBD1	TRBV6-6	once	TGTGCCAGCAGTTACACACAGGGGGGAAACACCATATATTTT	CASSYTQGGNTIYF
TRBJ1-2	.	TRBV4-3	.	TGCGCCAGCAGCCAAGATATACACAAGTACTATGGTTACACCTTC	CASSQDIHKYYGYTF
TRBJ2-7	TRBD1	TRBV18	.	TGTGCCAGCTCACCACCGACAGGGGGCTACGAGCAGTACTTC	CASSPPTGGYEQYF
TRBJ1-2	.	TRBV5-6	.	TGTGCCAGCAGCTTGGACGGCACATACTATGGCTACACCTTC	CASSLDGTYYGYTF
TRBJ1-1	.	TRBV2	.	TGTGCCAGCAGTGATGGAGGGTTCGCTGAAGCTTTCTTT	CASSDGGFAEAFF
TRBJ2-5	TRBD2	TRBV5-6	.	TGTGCCAGCAGCTTGCTGGCGGGGGGGCGGGAGACCCAGTACTTC	CASSLLAGGRETQYF
TRBJ2-5	TRBD2	TRBV27	.	TGTGCCAGCAGTCAAGGACTAGCGGGGCTCCAAGAGACCCAGTACTTC	CASSQGLAGLQETQYF
TRBJ1-1	.	TRBV6-5	once	TGTGCCAGCAGTCTGCTAACGAACACTGAAGCTTTCTTT	CASSLLTNTEAFF
TRBJ2-4	TRBD1	TRBV3-1/TRBV3-2	.	TGTGCCAGCAGCTCTGTGGGGATGCAGGGACAGGGGAGATACATTCAGTACTTC	CASSSVGMQGQGRYIQYF
TRBJ2-5	TRBD2	TRBV11-2	.	TGTGCCAGCAGCCCTAGAGGCGCGGGGGGCCAAGAGACCCAGTACTTC	CASSPRGAGGQETQYF
TRBJ2-5	.	TRBV11-2	.	TGTGCCAGCAGCTTAGTACTTCGGGATGAAGGTAGTTGGGAGACCCAGTACTTC	CASSLVLRDEGSWETQYF
TRBJ1-4	.	TRBV2	.	TGTGCCAGCAGCGGGGGGGGCGCGACAACTAATGAAAAACTGTTTTTT	CASSGGGATTNEKLFF
TRBJ2-7	TRBD1	TRBV5-1	.	TGCGCCAGCAGCTCGACAGGGGCCCTGGACGAGCAGTACTTC	CASSSTGALDEQYF
TRBJ2-1	TRBD1	TRBV24-1	once	TGTGCCACCGGACGACAGGGGGCGAAGCAGTTCTTC	CATGRQGAKQFF
TRBJ1-2	TRBD1	TRBV6-4	.	TGTGCCAGCACCCCGAGCCCCGACAGGACAGGGAACTATGGCTACACCTTC	CASTPSPDRTGNYGYTF
TRBJ2-5	.	TRBV4-2	few	TGTGCCAGCAGCCCCCATCTTTTGGGGGGGCCCAAAGAGACCCAGTACTTC	CASSPHLLGGPKETQYF
TRBJ1-5	.	TRBV2	once	TGTGCCAGCAGTTCTCAGGGGATGGGTCAGCCCCAGCATTTT	CASSSQGMGQPQHF
TRBJ2-2	.	TRBV9	.	TGTGCCAGCAGCCCCCGAACAGGGAGGACCGGGGAGCTGTTTTTT	CASSPRTGRTGELFF
TRBJ2-1	.	TRBV9	.	TGTGCCAGCAGCGTAGCTCTCTCCAATGAGCAGTTCTTC	CASSVALSNEQFF
TRBJ1-6	TRBD1	TRBV27	.	TGTGCCAGCGTCCTTATACGGGACAGGCTAAATTCACCCCTCCACTTT	CASVLIRDRLNSPLHF
TRBJ1-1	.	TRBV3-1/TRBV3-2	.	TGTGCCAGCAGCCAAGATTGGGGGCCGAAGGCTTTCTTT	CASSQDWGPKAFF
TRBJ1-2	TRBD1	TRBV6-6	.	TGTGCCAGCAACAGGGACAGTCCCAACTATGGCTACACCTTC	CASNRDSPNYGYTF
TRBJ2-7	.	TRBV29-1	.	TGCAGCGTTGAAGATCTAAGGCGAAGCTCCTACGAGCAGTACTTC	CSVEDLRRSSYEQYF
TRBJ1-2	.	TRBV19	.	TGTGCCAGCCGCCGAACAGGGAACTATGGCTACACCTTC	CASRRTGNYGYTF
TRBJ2-3	TRBD2	TRBV25-1	.	TGTGCCAGCAGTGAATCGCGGGAGGGCAGGAGAGATACGCAGTATTTT	CASSESREGRRDTQYF